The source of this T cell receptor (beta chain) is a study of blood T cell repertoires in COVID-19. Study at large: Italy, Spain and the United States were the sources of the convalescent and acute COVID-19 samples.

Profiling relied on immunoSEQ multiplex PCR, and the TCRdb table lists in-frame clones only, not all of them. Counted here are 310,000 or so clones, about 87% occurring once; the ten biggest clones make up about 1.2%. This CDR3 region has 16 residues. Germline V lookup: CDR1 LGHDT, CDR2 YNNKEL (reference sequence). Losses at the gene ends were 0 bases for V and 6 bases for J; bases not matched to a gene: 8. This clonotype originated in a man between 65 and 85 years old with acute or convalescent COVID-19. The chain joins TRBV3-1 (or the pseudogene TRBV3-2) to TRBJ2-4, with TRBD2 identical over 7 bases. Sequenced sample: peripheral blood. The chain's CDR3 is CASSQDPGGGRNIQYF. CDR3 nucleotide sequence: TGTGCCAGCAGCCAAGATCCGGGGGGAGGTAGAAACATTCAGTACTTC.